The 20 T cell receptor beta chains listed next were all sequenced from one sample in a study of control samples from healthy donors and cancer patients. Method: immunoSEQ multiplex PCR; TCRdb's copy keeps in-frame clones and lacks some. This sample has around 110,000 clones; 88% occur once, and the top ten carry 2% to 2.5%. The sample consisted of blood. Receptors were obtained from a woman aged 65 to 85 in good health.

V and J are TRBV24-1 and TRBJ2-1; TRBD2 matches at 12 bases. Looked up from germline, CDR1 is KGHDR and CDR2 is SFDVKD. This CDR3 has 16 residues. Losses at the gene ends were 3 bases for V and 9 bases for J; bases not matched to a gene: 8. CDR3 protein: CATSDLLAGGLGEQFF. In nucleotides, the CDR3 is TGTGCCACCAGTGATCTCCTAGCGGGGGGGCTTGGTGAGCAGTTCTTC.

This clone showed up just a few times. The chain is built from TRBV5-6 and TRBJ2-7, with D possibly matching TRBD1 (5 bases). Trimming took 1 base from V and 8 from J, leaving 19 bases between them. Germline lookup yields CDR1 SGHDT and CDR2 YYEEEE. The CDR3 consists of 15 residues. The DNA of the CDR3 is TGTGCCAGCAGCTTGACGGAGCAGGGTGTGGACCAGCAGTACTTC. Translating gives CASSLTEQGVDQQYF.

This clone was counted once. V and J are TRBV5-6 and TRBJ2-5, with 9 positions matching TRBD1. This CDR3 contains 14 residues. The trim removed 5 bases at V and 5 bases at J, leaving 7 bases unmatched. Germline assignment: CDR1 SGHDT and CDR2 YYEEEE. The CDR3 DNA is TGTGCCAGCAGTCTCAACAGGGGGCTTGAGACCCAGTACTTC. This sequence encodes CASSLNRGLETQYF.

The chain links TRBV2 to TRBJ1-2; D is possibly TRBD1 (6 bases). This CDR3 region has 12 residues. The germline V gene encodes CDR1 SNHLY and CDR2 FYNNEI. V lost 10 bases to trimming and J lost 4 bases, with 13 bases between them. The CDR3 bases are TGTGCCACCACACAGGGCATCTATGGCTACACCTTC. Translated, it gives CATTQGIYGYTF.

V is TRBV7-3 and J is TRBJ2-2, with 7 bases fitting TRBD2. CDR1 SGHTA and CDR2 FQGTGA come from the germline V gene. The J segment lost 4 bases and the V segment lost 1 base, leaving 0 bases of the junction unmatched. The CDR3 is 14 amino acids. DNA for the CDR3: TGTGCCAGCAGCTTAAGCGGGGGCACCGGGGAGCTGTTTTTT. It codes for CASSLSGGTGELFF.

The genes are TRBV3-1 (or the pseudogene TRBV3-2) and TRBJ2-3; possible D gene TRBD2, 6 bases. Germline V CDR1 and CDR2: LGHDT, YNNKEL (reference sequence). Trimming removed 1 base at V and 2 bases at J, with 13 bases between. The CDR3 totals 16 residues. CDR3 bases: TGTGCCAGCAGCCAAGGCAAAGGGGACTCCACAGATACGCAGTATTTT. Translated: CASSQGKGDSTDTQYF.

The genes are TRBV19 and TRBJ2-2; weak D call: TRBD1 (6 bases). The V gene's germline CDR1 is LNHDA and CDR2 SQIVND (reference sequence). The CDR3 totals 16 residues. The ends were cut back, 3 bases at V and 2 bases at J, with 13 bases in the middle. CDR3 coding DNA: TGTGCCAGTAGTATGACAGGTCTCTTAAACACCGGGGAGCTGTTTTTT. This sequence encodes CASSMTGLLNTGELFF.

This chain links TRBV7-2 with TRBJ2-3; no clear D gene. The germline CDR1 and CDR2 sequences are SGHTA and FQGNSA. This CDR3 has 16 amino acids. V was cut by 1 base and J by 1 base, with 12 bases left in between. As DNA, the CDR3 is TGTGCCAGCAGCTTAGACTGGCGGAGCGGCACAGATACGCAGTATTTT. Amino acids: CASSLDWRSGTDTQYF.

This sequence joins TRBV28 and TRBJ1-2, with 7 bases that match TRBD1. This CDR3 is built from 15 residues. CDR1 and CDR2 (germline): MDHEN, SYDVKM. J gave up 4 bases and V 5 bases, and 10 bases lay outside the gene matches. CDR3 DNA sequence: TGTGCCAGCAGTAAGAACAGGGGCCGTGGCTATGGCTACACCTTC. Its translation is CASSKNRGRGYGYTF.

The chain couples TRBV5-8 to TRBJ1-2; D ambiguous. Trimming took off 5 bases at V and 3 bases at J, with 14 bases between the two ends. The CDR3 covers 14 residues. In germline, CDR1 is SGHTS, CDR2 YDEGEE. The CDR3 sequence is CASRLTGPYYGYTF. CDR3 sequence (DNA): TGTGCCAGCAGGCTGACCGGGCCCTACTATGGCTACACCTTC.

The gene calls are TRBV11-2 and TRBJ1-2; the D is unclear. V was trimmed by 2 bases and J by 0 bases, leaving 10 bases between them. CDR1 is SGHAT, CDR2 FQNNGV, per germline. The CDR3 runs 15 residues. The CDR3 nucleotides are TGTGCCAGCAGCTTAACTGCCAGTGCTAACTATGGCTACACCTTC. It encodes CASSLTASANYGYTF.

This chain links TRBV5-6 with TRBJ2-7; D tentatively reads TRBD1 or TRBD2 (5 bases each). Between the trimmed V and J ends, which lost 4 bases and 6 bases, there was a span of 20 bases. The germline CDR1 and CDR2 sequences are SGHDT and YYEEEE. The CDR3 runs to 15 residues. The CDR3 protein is CASSLEGAGSSEQYF. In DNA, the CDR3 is TGTGCCAGCAGCCTAGAAGGTGCAGGGAGTAGCGAGCAGTACTTC.

The CDR3 reads CATSELAGGYNEQFF. The CDR3 DNA follows: TGTGCCACCAGTGAGCTAGCGGGGGGTTACAATGAGCAGTTCTTC. The gene calls are TRBV24-1 and TRBJ2-1; the match to TRBD2 covers 11 bases. The CDR3 contains 15 residues. Germline loops: CDR1 KGHDR, CDR2 SFDVKD. With 4 bases clipped from V and 4 bases from J, the junction kept 2 bases outside the gene matches.

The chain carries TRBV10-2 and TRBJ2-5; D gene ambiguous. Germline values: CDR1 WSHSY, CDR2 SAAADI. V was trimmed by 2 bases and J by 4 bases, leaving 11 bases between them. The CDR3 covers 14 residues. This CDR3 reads CASSEGRAGETQYF. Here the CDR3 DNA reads TGCGCCAGCAGTGAGGGTCGTGCTGGAGAGACCCAGTACTTC.

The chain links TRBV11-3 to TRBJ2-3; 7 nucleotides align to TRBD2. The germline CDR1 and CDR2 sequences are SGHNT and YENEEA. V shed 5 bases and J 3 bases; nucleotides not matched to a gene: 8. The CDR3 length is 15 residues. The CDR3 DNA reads TGTGCCAGCAGCCCCGGACTAGGAGCGACAGATACGCAGTATTTT. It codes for CASSPGLGATDTQYF.

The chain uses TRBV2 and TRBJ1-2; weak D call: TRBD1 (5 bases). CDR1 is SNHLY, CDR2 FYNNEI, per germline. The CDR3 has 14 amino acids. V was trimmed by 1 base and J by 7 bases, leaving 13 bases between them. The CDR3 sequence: CASSEVGASLGYTF. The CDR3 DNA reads TGTGCCAGCAGTGAAGTTGGGGCCAGCCTTGGCTACACCTTC.

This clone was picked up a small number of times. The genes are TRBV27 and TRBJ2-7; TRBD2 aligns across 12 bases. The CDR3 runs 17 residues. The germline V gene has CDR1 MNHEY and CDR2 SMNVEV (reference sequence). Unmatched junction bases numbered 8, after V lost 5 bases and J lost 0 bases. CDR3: CASSRLAGAGSSYEQYF. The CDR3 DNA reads TGTGCCAGCAGTCGACTAGCGGGGGCGGGTAGCTCCTACGAGCAGTACTTC.

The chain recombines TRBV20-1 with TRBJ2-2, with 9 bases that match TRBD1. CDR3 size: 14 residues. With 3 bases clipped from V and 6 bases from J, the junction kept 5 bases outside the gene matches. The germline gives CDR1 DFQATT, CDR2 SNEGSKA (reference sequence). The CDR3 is CSASAGQGAGELFF. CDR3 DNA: TGCAGTGCTAGTGCGGGACAGGGTGCCGGGGAGCTGTTTTTT.

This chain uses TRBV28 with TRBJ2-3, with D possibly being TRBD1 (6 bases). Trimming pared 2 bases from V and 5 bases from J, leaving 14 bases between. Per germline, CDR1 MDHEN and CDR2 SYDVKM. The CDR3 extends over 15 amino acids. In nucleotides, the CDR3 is TGTGCCAGCAGTTTAATAGGTCGCAGGGGAGATACGCAGTATTTT. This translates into CASSLIGRRGDTQYF.

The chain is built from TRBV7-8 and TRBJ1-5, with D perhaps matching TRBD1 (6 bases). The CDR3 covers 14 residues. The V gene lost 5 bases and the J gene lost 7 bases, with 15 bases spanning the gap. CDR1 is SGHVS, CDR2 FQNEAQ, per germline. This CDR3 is CASSTRQVRQPQHF. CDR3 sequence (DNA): TGTGCCAGCAGCACAAGACAGGTGAGACAGCCCCAGCATTTT.